One and the same sample provided the 15 T cell receptor beta chains below, sequenced in a study of blood T cell repertoires in COVID-19. This table comes from immunoSEQ multiplex PCR, and its TCRdb copy is limited to in-frame clones, with some not included. This sample has around 180,000 clones, with roughly 77% found just once. Sequenced input: peripheral blood. All receptors come from a man between 65 and 85 years old with active or convalescent COVID-19.

This chain uses TRBV6-2 or TRBV6-3 with TRBJ1-5; a weak D match, TRBD1 (6 bases). Trimming pared 2 bases from V and 2 bases from J, leaving 10 bases between. The germline gives CDR1 MNHEY, CDR2 SVGEGT. The CDR3 is 15 amino acids. The CDR3 bases are TGTGCCAGCAGTTACAGGAAGGGGGGCAATCAGCCCCAGCATTTT. Translating it yields CASSYRKGGNQPQHF.

This clone was counted only a few times. The chain combines TRBV27 with TRBJ2-7; 9 bases line up with TRBD1. Germline V gene data show CDR1 as MNHEY and CDR2 as SMNVEV (reference sequence). J was trimmed by 3 bases and V by 6 bases; bases with no gene match: 6. This CDR3 comprises 14 residues. The CDR3 DNA reads as TGTGCCAGCAGCCGGGGACAGGGAGGCTACGAGCAGTACTTC. Translated: CASSRGQGGYEQYF.

This clone was picked up a small number of times. The chain has TRBV7-3 and TRBJ2-2; D is possibly TRBD1 (5 bases). The V and J ends lost 5 bases and 6 bases respectively, with 13 bases between them. The germline V gene encodes CDR1 SGHTA and CDR2 FQGTGA. CDR3 size: 14 residues. The CDR3 loop is CASSDLGVSGELFF. CDR3 DNA sequence: TGTGCCAGCAGCGACCTAGGGGTGTCCGGGGAGCTGTTTTTT.

CDR3 DNA: TGTGCCAGCAGTCCGGGACAAAGAAACACCATATATTTT. Translated, it gives CASSPGQRNTIYF. V gene TRBV6-5 combines with J gene TRBJ1-3, with TRBD1 as a possible D gene (6 bases). V dropped 5 bases and J dropped 5 bases, with 10 bases sitting between them. The V gene's germline CDR1 is MNHEY and CDR2 SVGAGI. The CDR3 has 13 residues.

V is TRBV2 and J is TRBJ1-1; 8 bases line up with TRBD1. Germline-derived CDR1 and CDR2 are SNHLY and FYNNEI. The ends lost 4 bases at V and 8 bases at J; junction bases unmatched: 6. The CDR3 is 13 amino acids. The CDR3 nucleotides are TGTGCCAGCAGTGTCGGGACAGGAGAAGAAGCTTTCTTT. This sequence encodes CASSVGTGEEAFF.

The V gene is TRBV5-1, the J gene TRBJ1-1; TRBD1 might be the D (6 bases). The CDR3 is 13 residues long. V was shortened by 1 base and J by 5 bases, with 9 bases between the two germline ends. Germline V gives CDR1 SGHRS, CDR2 YFSETQ. As DNA, the CDR3 is TGCGCCAGCAGCTTGTTTAGGGGGACTGAAGCTTTCTTT. Translation gives CASSLFRGTEAFF.

Concerning this clone itself: Other DNA sequences within the sample encode an identical CDR3. The V gene is TRBV12-5, the J gene TRBJ1-1; D not resolved. From germline, CDR1 is LGHNT and CDR2 FRNRAP. V was cut by 6 bases and J by 5 bases, with 13 bases left in between. This CDR3 is built from 13 residues. The CDR3 DNA is TGTGCTAGTGGCCTGGAAGAGGGAACTGAAGCTTTCTTT. This gives the protein CASGLEEGTEAFF.

This chain connects TRBV12-3 or TRBV12-4 to TRBJ2-1, with D uncertain. The CDR3 totals 13 residues. The V end was cut by 6 bases, the J end by 9 bases, with 15 bases between. CDR3 nucleotides: TGTGCCAGCAGCCAACCTGCCCGCGGTGAGCAGTTCTTC. It encodes CASSQPARGEQFF.

The V gene is TRBV12-2, the J gene TRBJ1-5; TRBD1, the D gene given by the table, was not confirmed from the DNA. TRBV12-2 is a pseudogene segment. This CDR3 has 18 residues. CDR3 DNA sequence: TGTGCAAGTCGCCGCTCGGGACAGGGGGTTCGGTGCAATCAGCCCCAGCATTTT. Translation: CASRRSGQGVRCNQPQHF.

This chain links TRBV7-9 with TRBJ2-1, with TRBD2 matching 8 bases. Trimming at V came to 1 base and at J to 3 bases, leaving 5 bases not matched to a gene. Per the germline V gene, CDR1 is SEHNR and CDR2 is FQNEAQ (reference sequence). The CDR3 is 16 amino acids. CDR3: CASSLGAGVIYNEQFF. In DNA form, the CDR3 reads TGTGCCAGCAGCTTAGGAGCGGGAGTGATCTACAATGAGCAGTTCTTC. Combining the CDR3 with reference TRBV7-9 and TRBJ2-1 gives the whole variable domain DTGVSQNPRHKITKRGQNVTFRCDPISEHNRLYWYRQTLGQGPEFLTYFQNEAQLEKSRLLSDRFSAERPKGSFSTLEIQRTEQGDSAMYLCASSLGAGVIYNEQFFGPGTRLTVL.

This chain connects TRBV5-1 to TRBJ1-2; TRBD1 aligns across 10 bases. The germline V gene has CDR1 SGHRS and CDR2 YFSETQ. The trim removed 1 base at V and 8 bases at J, leaving 14 bases unmatched. CDR3 length: 17 residues. The DNA of the CDR3 is TGCGCCAGCAGCTTGTTTGGGACAGGGGTGCCGGGCGGCGGCTACACCTTC. It is translated as CASSLFGTGVPGGGYTF. The full variable domain, in which reference TRBV5-1 and TRBJ1-2 provide the parts outside the CDR3, is KAGVTQTPRYLIKTRGQQVTLSCSPISGHRSVSWYQQTPGQGLQFLFEYFSETQRNKGNFPGRFSGRQFSNSRSEMNVSTLELGDSALYLCASSLFGTGVPGGGYTFGSGTRLTVV.

The chain has TRBV18 and TRBJ2-5; tentatively, D is TRBD1 (5 bases). The CDR3 runs 13 residues. Germline V gives CDR1 KGHSH, CDR2 LQKENI. The V and J ends lost 4 bases and 2 bases respectively, with 8 bases between them. DNA of the CDR3: TGTGCCAGCTCACTAAGGGGACAAGAGACCCAGTACTTC. Translating it yields CASSLRGQETQYF.

V is TRBV5-1 and J is TRBJ1-2; 7 bases are a match to TRBD1. V was pared by 0 bases and J by 6 bases, with 5 bases of the junction left unmatched. The CDR3 runs to 14 residues. Germline V gene data show CDR1 as SGHRS and CDR2 as YFSETQ. CDR3 loop: CASSLGQGGHGYTF. CDR3 coding DNA: TGCGCCAGCAGCTTGGGACAGGGCGGGCATGGCTACACCTTC.

This sequence joins TRBV5-5 and TRBJ2-1, with 7 bases aligning to TRBD2. Germline assignment: CDR1 SGHKS and CDR2 YYEKEE (reference sequence). The length of the CDR3 is 16 residues. The ends lost 5 bases at V and 1 base at J; junction bases unmatched: 9. The CDR3 DNA follows: TGTGCCAGCAGAAGTACTAGCGCCCTATCCTACAATGAGCAGTTCTTC. It translates to CASRSTSALSYNEQFF.

The chain uses TRBV6-5 and TRBJ1-1, with D perhaps matching TRBD1 (6 bases). The V and J ends lost 0 bases and 3 bases respectively, with 14 bases between them. From germline, CDR1 is MNHEY and CDR2 SVGAGI. The length of the CDR3 is 16 residues. The CDR3 here is CASSYSYRVSDTEAFF. The CDR3 bases are TGTGCCAGCAGTTACTCTTACAGGGTCTCGGACACTGAAGCTTTCTTT.